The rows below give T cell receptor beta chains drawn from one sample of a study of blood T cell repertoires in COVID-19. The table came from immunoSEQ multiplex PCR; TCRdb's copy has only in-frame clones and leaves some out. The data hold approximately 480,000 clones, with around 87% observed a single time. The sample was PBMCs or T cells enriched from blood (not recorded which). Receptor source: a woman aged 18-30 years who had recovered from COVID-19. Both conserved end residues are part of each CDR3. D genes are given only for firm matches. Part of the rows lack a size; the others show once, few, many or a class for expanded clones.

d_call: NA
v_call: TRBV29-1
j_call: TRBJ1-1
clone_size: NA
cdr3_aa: CSVEEERESEAFF
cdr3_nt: TGCAGCGTTGAAGAGGAGAGGGAGAGTGAAGCTTTCTTT

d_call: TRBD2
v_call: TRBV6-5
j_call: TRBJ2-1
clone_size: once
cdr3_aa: CASKAVAGSYNEQFF
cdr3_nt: TGTGCCAGCAAGGCCGTAGCGGGCTCCTACAATGAGCAGTTCTTC

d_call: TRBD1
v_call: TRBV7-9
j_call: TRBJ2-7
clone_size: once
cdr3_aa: CASSSMDRPYEQYF
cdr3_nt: TGTGCCAGCAGCTCTATGGACAGGCCCTACGAGCAGTACTTC

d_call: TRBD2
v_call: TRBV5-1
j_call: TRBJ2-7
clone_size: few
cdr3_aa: CASSLGEGDEQYF
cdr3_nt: TGCGCCAGCAGCTTGGGGGAGGGTGACGAGCAGTACTTC

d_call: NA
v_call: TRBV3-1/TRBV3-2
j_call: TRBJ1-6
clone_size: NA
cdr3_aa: CASSPTARGSPLHF
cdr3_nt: TGTGCCAGCAGCCCGACCGCGCGAGGGTCACCCCTCCACTTT

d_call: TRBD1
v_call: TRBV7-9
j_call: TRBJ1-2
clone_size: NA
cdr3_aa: CASGSRDSYGYTF
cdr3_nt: TGTGCCAGCGGGTCCCGGGACAGTTATGGCTACACCTTC

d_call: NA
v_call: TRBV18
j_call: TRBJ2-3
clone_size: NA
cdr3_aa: CATQPGLSSTDTQYF
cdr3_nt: TGTGCCACCCAACCGGGACTGTCTAGCACAGATACGCAGTATTTT

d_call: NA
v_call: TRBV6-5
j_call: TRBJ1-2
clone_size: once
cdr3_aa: CASSPVSRNYGYTF
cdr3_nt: TGTGCCAGCAGCCCGGTCAGCAGGAACTATGGCTACACCTTC

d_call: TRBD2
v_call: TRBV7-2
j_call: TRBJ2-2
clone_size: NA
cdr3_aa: CASSWVGGISGELFF
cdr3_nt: TGTGCCAGCAGCTGGGTCGGGGGGATCTCTGGGGAGCTGTTTTTT

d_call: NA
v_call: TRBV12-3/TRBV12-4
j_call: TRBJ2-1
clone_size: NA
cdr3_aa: CASGIREEQFF
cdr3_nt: TGTGCCAGCGGGATCCGGGAAGAGCAGTTCTTC

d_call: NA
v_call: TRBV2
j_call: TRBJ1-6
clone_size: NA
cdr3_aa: CASKNRQNSPLHF
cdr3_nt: TGTGCCAGCAAAAACAGACAAAATTCACCCCTCCACTTT

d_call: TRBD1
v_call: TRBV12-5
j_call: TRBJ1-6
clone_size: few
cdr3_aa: CASGPTGGQANSPLHF
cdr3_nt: TGTGCTAGTGGTCCGACAGGGGGCCAAGCTAATTCACCCCTCCACTTT

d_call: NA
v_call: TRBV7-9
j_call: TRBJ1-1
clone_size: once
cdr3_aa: CASRSVVNTEAFF
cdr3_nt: TGTGCCAGCAGATCGGTGGTGAACACTGAAGCTTTCTTT

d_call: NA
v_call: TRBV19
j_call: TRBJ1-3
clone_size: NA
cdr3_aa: CASSKTQFGQHSGNTIYF
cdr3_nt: TGTGCCAGTAGTAAGACCCAATTTGGGCAGCACTCTGGAAACACCATATATTTT

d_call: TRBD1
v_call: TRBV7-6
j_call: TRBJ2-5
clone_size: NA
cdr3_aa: CASSLSFLGTGSQETQYF
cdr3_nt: TGTGCCAGCAGCTTAAGTTTTCTTGGGACAGGCTCCCAAGAGACCCAGTACTTC

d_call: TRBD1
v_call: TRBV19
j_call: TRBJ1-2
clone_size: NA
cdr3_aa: CASSMKAGGGYTF
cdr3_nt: TGTGCCAGTAGTATGAAGGCAGGGGGCGGCTACACCTTC

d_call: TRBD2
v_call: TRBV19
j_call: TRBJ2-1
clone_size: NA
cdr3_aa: CASSPSGLAGGNEQFF
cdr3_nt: TGTGCCAGTAGTCCTTCGGGACTAGCGGGGGGAAATGAGCAGTTCTTC

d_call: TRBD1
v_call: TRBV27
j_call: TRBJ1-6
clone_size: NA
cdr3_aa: CATHKTGNSYNSPLHF
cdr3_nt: TGTGCCACCCATAAGACAGGGAACTCCTATAATTCACCCCTCCACTTT

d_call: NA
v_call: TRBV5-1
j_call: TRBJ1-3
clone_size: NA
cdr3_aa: CASREDSGNTIYF
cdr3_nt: TGCGCCAGCAGGGAGGACTCTGGAAACACCATATATTTT

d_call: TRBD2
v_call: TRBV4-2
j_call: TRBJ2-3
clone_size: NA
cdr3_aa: CASSPYQGLAGGDTQYF
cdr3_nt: TGTGCCAGCAGCCCGTACCAGGGACTAGCGGGGGGGGATACGCAGTATTTT

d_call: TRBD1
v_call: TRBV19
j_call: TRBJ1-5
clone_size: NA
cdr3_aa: CASSPTGGGQPQHF
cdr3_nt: TGTGCCAGTAGTCCGACAGGGGGGGGTCAGCCCCAGCATTTT

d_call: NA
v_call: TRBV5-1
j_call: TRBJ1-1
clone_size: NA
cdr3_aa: CASSIRWEDTEAFF
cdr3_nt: TGCGCCAGCAGTATTAGGTGGGAGGACACTGAAGCTTTCTTT

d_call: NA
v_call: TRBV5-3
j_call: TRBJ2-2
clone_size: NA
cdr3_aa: CARSPTQGGNTGELFF
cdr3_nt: TGTGCCAGAAGCCCGACTCAGGGGGGGAACACCGGGGAGCTGTTTTTT

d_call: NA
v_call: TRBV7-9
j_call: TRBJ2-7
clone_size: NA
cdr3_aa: CASSSGHDSSYEQYF
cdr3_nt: TGTGCCAGCAGCTCGGGACACGATAGCTCCTACGAGCAGTACTTC

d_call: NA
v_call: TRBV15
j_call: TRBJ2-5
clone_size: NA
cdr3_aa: CATSRVQEGQETQYF
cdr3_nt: TGTGCCACCAGCAGAGTTCAGGAGGGACAAGAGACCCAGTACTTC

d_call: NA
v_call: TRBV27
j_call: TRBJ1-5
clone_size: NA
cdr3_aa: CASSLGLPSNQPQHF
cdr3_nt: TGTGCCAGCAGCCTGGGACTTCCCAGCAATCAGCCCCAGCATTTT

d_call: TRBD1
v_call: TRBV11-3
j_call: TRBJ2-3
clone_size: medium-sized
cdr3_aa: CASSPDRGPDTQYF
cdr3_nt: TGTGCCAGCAGCCCTGACAGGGGGCCAGATACGCAGTATTTT

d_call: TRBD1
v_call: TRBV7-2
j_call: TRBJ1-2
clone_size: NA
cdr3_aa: CASSPWTGTYYGYTF
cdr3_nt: TGTGCCAGCAGCCCATGGACAGGGACGTACTATGGCTACACCTTC

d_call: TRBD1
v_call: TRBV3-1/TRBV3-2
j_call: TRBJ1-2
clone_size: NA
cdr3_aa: CASYTSTGDYGYTF
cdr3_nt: TGTGCCAGCTATACTTCGACAGGGGACTATGGCTACACCTTC

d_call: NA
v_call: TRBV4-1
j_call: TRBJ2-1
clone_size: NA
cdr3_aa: CASSQRGERRTEQFF
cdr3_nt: TGCGCCAGCAGCCAGCGCGGGGAGCGAAGGACAGAGCAGTTCTTC

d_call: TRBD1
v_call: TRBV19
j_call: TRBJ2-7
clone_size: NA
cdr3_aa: CASTGGQGGYEQYF
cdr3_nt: TGTGCCAGTACCGGGGGACAGGGAGGCTACGAGCAGTACTTC

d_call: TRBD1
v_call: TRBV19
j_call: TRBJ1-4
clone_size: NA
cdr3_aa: CASSPRQGGEKLFF
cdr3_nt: TGTGCCAGTAGTCCCCGACAGGGAGGTGAAAAACTGTTTTTT

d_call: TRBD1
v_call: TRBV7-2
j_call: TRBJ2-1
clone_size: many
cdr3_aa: CASSLSGQGAVNEQFF
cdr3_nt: TGTGCCAGCAGCTTATCAGGACAGGGGGCCGTCAATGAGCAGTTCTTC

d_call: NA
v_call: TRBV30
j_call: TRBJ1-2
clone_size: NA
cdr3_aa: CAWSGRRVGFYGYTF
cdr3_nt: TGTGCCTGGAGTGGGAGGAGGGTAGGATTCTACGGCTACACCTTC

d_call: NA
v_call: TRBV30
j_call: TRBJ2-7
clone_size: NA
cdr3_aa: CAWTFSTGNRLHEQYF
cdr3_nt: TGTGCCTGGACCTTTTCGACAGGAAACCGGCTACACGAGCAGTACTTC

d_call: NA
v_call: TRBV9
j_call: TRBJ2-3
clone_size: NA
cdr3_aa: CASSVGGEGADTQYF
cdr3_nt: TGTGCCAGCAGCGTAGGAGGAGAGGGGGCAGATACGCAGTATTTT

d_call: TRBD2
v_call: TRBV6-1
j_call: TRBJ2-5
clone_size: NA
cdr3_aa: CASSEALRGGGGETQYF
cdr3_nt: TGTGCCAGCAGTGAAGCGCTTCGGGGCGGGGGAGGAGAGACCCAGTACTTC

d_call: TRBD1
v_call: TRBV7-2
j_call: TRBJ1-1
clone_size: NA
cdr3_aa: CASSLNRGQAEAFF
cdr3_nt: TGTGCCAGCAGCTTAAACAGGGGGCAAGCTGAAGCTTTCTTT

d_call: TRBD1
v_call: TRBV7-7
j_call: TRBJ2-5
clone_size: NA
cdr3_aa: CASSYRGRGETQYF
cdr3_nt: TGTGCTAGCAGTTACAGGGGGCGCGGGGAGACCCAGTACTTC

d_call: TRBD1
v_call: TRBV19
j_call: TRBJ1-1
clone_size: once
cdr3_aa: CASSSGGTEAFF
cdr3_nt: TGTGCCAGTAGCTCAGGGGGCACTGAAGCTTTCTTT

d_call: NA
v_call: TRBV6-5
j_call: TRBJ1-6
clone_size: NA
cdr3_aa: CASSLGGGNSSPLHF
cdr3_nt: TGTGCCAGCAGTTTGGGGGGAGGGAATAGTTCACCCCTCCACTTT

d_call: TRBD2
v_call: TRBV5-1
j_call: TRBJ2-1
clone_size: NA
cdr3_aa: CASSPRGVRSYNEQFF
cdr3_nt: TGCGCCAGCAGCCCCCGGGGGGTCCGCTCCTACAATGAGCAGTTCTTC

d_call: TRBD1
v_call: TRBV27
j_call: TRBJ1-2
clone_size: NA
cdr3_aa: CASSSRQGGGYTF
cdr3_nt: TGTGCCAGCAGTTCAAGACAGGGGGGTGGCTACACCTTC

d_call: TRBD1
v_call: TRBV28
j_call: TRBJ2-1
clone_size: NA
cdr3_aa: CASYFRDRDYNEQFF
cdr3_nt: TGTGCCAGCTATTTCAGGGACAGGGACTACAATGAGCAGTTCTTC

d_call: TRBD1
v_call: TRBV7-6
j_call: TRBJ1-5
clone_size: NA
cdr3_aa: CASRLETGTRCEQPQHF
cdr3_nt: TGTGCCAGCAGACTTGAGACAGGGACCCGATGCGAACAGCCCCAGCATTTT

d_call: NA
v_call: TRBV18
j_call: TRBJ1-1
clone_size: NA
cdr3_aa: CASSPGQDTEAFF
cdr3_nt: TGTGCCAGCTCACCAGGGCAGGACACTGAAGCTTTCTTT

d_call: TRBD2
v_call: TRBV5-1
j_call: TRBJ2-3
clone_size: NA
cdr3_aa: CASSLDRGTSDTQYF
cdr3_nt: TGCGCCAGCAGCTTGGATCGAGGGACTAGTGATACGCAGTATTTT

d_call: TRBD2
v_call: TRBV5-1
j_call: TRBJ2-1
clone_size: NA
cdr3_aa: CASSLSGGPYAYNEQFF
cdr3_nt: TGCGCCAGCAGCCTTAGCGGGGGGCCGTATGCCTACAATGAGCAGTTCTTC

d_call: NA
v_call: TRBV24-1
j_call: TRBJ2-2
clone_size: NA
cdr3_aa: CATSRHNTGELFF
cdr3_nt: TGTGCCACCAGTCGACACAACACCGGGGAGCTGTTTTTT

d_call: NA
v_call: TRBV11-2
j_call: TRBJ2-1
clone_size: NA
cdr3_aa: CASSFGRDNEQFF
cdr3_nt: TGTGCCAGCAGCTTCGGGCGGGATAATGAGCAGTTCTTC